These 32 T cell receptor beta chains came from one sample sequenced in a study of blood T cell repertoires in COVID-19. The protocol was immunoSEQ multiplex PCR, while the TCRdb copy is restricted to in-frame clones and leaves out a portion. Of about 180,000 clones detected, around nine tenths appear once; the ten largest clones hold under 15%. Source material: peripheral blood. Every receptor here comes from a woman aged 70-85 years with COVID-19, enrolled during active disease.

The rearrangement uses TRBV4-3 and TRBJ2-2, with TRBD1 matching over 8 bases. The CDR3 runs 15 residues. The J segment lost 4 bases and the V segment lost 2 bases, leaving 3 bases of the junction unmatched. Germline V gene data show CDR1 as LGHNA and CDR2 as YSLEER. CDR3 DNA: TGCGCCAGCAGCCAAAGAGACAGGGGCACCGGGGAGCTGTTTTTT. Encoded protein: CASSQRDRGTGELFF.

The V call is TRBV6-6, the J call TRBJ1-1, with 9 nucleotides matching TRBD1. Trimming took 0 bases from V and 10 from J; bases not matched to a gene: 3. Germline CDR1 and CDR2: MNHNY and SVGAGI (reference sequence). The CDR3 sequence is 13 residues long. The CDR3 here is CASSYSTDRGAFF. The DNA for the CDR3 is TGTGCCAGCAGTTACTCTACGGACAGGGGAGCTTTCTTT.

The genes are TRBV2 and TRBJ2-5, with D tentatively TRBD2 (5 bases). Per the germline V gene, CDR1 is SNHLY and CDR2 is FYNNEI. V lost 5 bases to trimming and J lost 2 bases, with 15 bases between them. There are 15 residues in the CDR3. CDR3: CASSQVGPGQETQYF. The DNA for the CDR3 is TGTGCCAGCAGTCAAGTGGGTCCGGGGCAAGAGACCCAGTACTTC.

This chain joins TRBV7-9 and TRBJ2-7; 9 bases agree with TRBD2. The CDR3 spans 14 residues. V lost 5 bases and J lost 3; bases outside the gene matches: 5. Germline V gene lookup returns CDR1 SEHNR and CDR2 FQNEAQ (reference sequence). CDR3 protein: CASSRTSGLYEQYF. CDR3 coding DNA: TGTGCCAGCAGCCGAACTAGCGGGCTCTACGAGCAGTACTTC.

V gene TRBV11-2 combines with J gene TRBJ2-1; 9 nucleotides agree with TRBD2. Germline CDR1 SGHAT, CDR2 FQNNGV. The length of the CDR3 is 15 residues. V lost 1 base to trimming and J lost 4 bases; unmatched junction nucleotides: 2. The CDR3: CASSLGAGGYNEQFF. CDR3 in DNA: TGTGCCAGCAGCTTAGGGGCGGGAGGGTACAATGAGCAGTTCTTC.

The chain employs TRBV6-5 and TRBJ2-4; no clear D. The length of the CDR3 is 11 residues. The V gene's germline CDR1 is MNHEY and CDR2 SVGAGI. The V end lost 1 base, the J end lost 8 bases, and 3 bases lay between the germline ends. CDR3 coding DNA: TGTGCCAGCAGTTACTTAGACATTCAGTACTTC. Translating gives CASSYLDIQYF.

The chain is built from TRBV5-1 and TRBJ1-3; a weak D match, TRBD1 (5 bases). The CDR3 contains 15 residues. Trimming shortened V by 4 bases and J by 0 bases, and 11 bases separated the two germline ends. Per the germline V gene, CDR1 is SGHRS and CDR2 is YFSETQ. As DNA, the CDR3 is TGCGCCAGCAGCGGGGCAGGAATCTCTGGAAACACCATATATTTT. Translation: CASSGAGISGNTIYF.

The V gene is TRBV19, the J gene TRBJ1-5, with a weak D call TRBD1 (5 bases). V lost 9 bases to trimming and J lost 6 bases, with 18 bases between them. The CDR3 is made up of 14 amino acids. The germline V gene encodes CDR1 LNHDA and CDR2 SQIVND (reference sequence). The CDR3 bases are TGTGCCAGCTGGGACTCCCGAGCGGGTCAGCCCCAGCATTTT. Translation: CASWDSRAGQPQHF.

This clone was seen once. V is TRBV11-3 and J is TRBJ1-1; D is uncertain. V gave up 5 bases and J gave up 6 bases, with 13 bases separating them. The CDR3 has 13 amino acids. The germline CDR1 and CDR2 sequences are SGHNT and YENEEA. CDR3 in DNA: TGTGCCAGCAGCGCCGCCGGGATCTCTGAAGCTTTCTTT. It codes for CASSAAGISEAFF.

The chain has TRBV19 and TRBJ2-1; 7 nucleotides agree with TRBD2. CDR1 and CDR2 from the germline V gene are LNHDA and SQIVND (reference sequence). The CDR3 is 16 residues long. Trimming removed 1 base from V and 0 bases from J; junction bases left unmatched: 3. The CDR3, as DNA: TGTGCCAGTAGTATAGGGGGGGGGATCTCCTACAATGAGCAGTTCTTC. Translating gives CASSIGGGISYNEQFF.

This rearrangement joins TRBV4-2 to TRBJ1-4, with 8 bases lining up with TRBD1. The CDR3 contains 16 residues. V lost 0 bases, J lost 4 bases, and 4 bases stayed unmatched. Germline CDR1 and CDR2: LGHNA and YNFKEQ. The chain's CDR3 is CASSQDTGGRNEKLFF. The CDR3 coding sequence is TGTGCCAGCAGCCAAGATACAGGGGGACGTAATGAAAAACTGTTTTTT.

This clone has a single count. This CDR3 is CASSSGTGSYTF. The CDR3 region has the DNA TGTGCCAGCAGTTCCGGGACAGGAAGCTACACCTTC. The rearrangement joins TRBV27 to TRBJ1-2; 8 bases fit TRBD1. Trimming took 4 bases from V and 9 from J; bases not matched to a gene: 4. The CDR3 is 12 residues long. Per the germline V gene, CDR1 is MNHEY and CDR2 is SMNVEV (reference sequence).

The chain couples TRBV27 to TRBJ2-7, with D possibly TRBD1 on 5 matching bases. The V gene's germline CDR1 is MNHEY and CDR2 SMNVEV (reference sequence). This CDR3 region has 13 residues. V lost 6 bases, J lost 1 base, and 10 bases lay in between. CDR3 nucleotide sequence: TGTGCCAGCAGCTTCGACAGATCCTACGAGCAGTACTTC. This encodes CASSFDRSYEQYF.

V is TRBV10-3 and J is TRBJ2-7; D gene ambiguous. The CDR3 is 13 amino acids. Trimming took 4 bases from V and 6 from J, leaving 13 bases between them. The germline V gene encodes CDR1 ENHRY and CDR2 SYGVKD. In DNA, the CDR3 is TGTGCCATCAGTGCGCAGCTAGTCACCGAGCAGTACTTC. This sequence encodes CAISAQLVTEQYF.

The chain couples TRBV7-6 to TRBJ2-3, with D possibly being TRBD2 (5 bases). Germline V lookup: CDR1 SGHVS, CDR2 FNYEAQ. Trimming pared 9 bases from V and 0 bases from J, leaving 13 bases between. The length of the CDR3 is 14 residues. CDR3 bases: TGTGCCAGTCGTGCGGGCACTAGCACAGATACGCAGTATTTT. It encodes CASRAGTSTDTQYF.

This chain links TRBV25-1 with TRBJ2-3; TRBD2 matches 7 bases. After removal of 0 bases from V and 4 bases from J, the junction contained 4 bases not matched to a gene. This CDR3 spans 15 amino acids. The germline V gene has CDR1 MGHDK and CDR2 SYGVNS. This CDR3 reads CASSEYLAGADTQYF. CDR3 DNA: TGTGCCAGCAGTGAATATTTGGCGGGAGCAGATACGCAGTATTTT.

The chain links TRBV7-9 to TRBJ1-2; D possibly corresponds to TRBD1 (6 bases). Trimming cost V 1 base and J 3 bases, with 6 bases left between them. This CDR3 is 13 amino acids long. The V gene's germline CDR1 is SEHNR and CDR2 FQNEAQ (reference sequence). The CDR3 DNA reads TGTGCCAGCAGCTTAGGACAGGACTATGGCTACACCTTC. It is translated as CASSLGQDYGYTF.

The chain links TRBV12-5 to TRBJ2-2, with D perhaps matching TRBD2 (6 bases). The germline V and J ends were trimmed by 0 bases and 5 bases, with 16 bases remaining between them. Germline values: CDR1 LGHNT, CDR2 FRNRAP. The length of the CDR3 is 17 residues. The CDR3 coding sequence is TGTGCTAGTGGTTTGGTACCTTACTCCGCGGGGACCGGGGAGCTGTTTTTT. Its protein is CASGLVPYSAGTGELFF.

The V and J genes are TRBV5-1 and TRBJ2-1; the match to TRBD2 covers 14 bases. V shed 4 bases, J shed 10 bases, and the junction held 7 bases outside the gene matches. This CDR3 has 15 amino acids. Germline V gives CDR1 SGHRS, CDR2 YFSETQ. In nucleotides, the CDR3 is TGCGCCAGCAGCGACGGGACTAGCGGGAGTCGGGAGCAGTTCTTC. This gives the protein CASSDGTSGSREQFF. Variable domain in full (rest from reference TRBV5-1 and TRBJ2-1): KAGVTQTPRYLIKTRGQQVTLSCSPISGHRSVSWYQQTPGQGLQFLFEYFSETQRNKGNFPGRFSGRQFSNSRSEMNVSTLELGDSALYLCASSDGTSGSREQFFGPGTRLTVL.

This chain joins TRBV3-1 (or the pseudogene TRBV3-2) and TRBJ1-4; D is unclear. Trimming removed 1 base at V and 11 bases at J, with 17 bases between. Germline CDR1 reads LGHDT; CDR2 reads YNNKEL (reference sequence). The CDR3 has 15 residues. The DNA for the CDR3 is TGTGCCAGCAGCCAAGTTCGGGGAGTTAGCCGGAAACTGTTTTTT. Amino acid sequence: CASSQVRGVSRKLFF.

This clone was seen a few times. V is TRBV3-1 (or the pseudogene TRBV3-2) and J is TRBJ1-3; D possibly corresponds to TRBD1 (5 bases). Trimming removed 4 bases from V and 0 bases from J, with 10 bases in between. Germline V gene lookup returns CDR1 LGHDT and CDR2 YNNKEL (reference sequence). The CDR3 totals 15 residues. CDR3 coding DNA: TGTGCCAGCAGCCGAGACAGTCTCTCTGGAAACACCATATATTTT. Its translation: CASSRDSLSGNTIYF.

The CDR3 sequence is CASSLGQFSGNTIYF. Here the CDR3 DNA reads TGCGCCAGCAGCTTGGGACAGTTCTCTGGAAACACCATATATTTT. This rearrangement joins TRBV5-1 to TRBJ1-3, with D possibly matching TRBD1 (5 bases). Trimming pared 0 bases from V and 0 bases from J, leaving 7 bases between. Germline values: CDR1 SGHRS, CDR2 YFSETQ. The CDR3 runs 15 residues.

The chain joins TRBV11-3 to TRBJ2-2; 11 positions match TRBD2. Germline CDR1 reads SGHNT; CDR2 reads YENEEA. The CDR3 is made up of 17 amino acids. The V segment lost 3 bases and the J segment 6 bases; nucleotides outside the gene matches: 9. The CDR3 sequence is CASSFSGRAGSPGELFF. The CDR3 DNA reads as TGTGCCAGCAGCTTTAGCGGGAGGGCCGGATCTCCCGGGGAGCTGTTTTTT.

This sequence joins TRBV2 and TRBJ2-1; 10 nucleotides line up with TRBD1. V lost 4 bases to trimming and J lost 4 bases; unmatched junction nucleotides: 4. The CDR3 is 15 amino acids. Germline V gene lookup returns CDR1 SNHLY and CDR2 FYNNEI. The CDR3 DNA reads TGTGCCAGCAGTGCCCCGGGACAGGGGTACAATGAGCAGTTCTTC. This codes for CASSAPGQGYNEQFF.

The CDR3 DNA reads TGTGCCAGCAGTACCGGTACTAGCGGGAGGGTGTCCTCCTACAATGAGCAGTTCTTC. The encoded protein is CASSTGTSGRVSSYNEQFF. V and J are TRBV28 and TRBJ2-1; the match to TRBD2 covers 13 bases. Germline V CDR1 and CDR2: MDHEN, SYDVKM. V lost 5 bases to trimming and J lost 0 bases; unmatched junction nucleotides: 10. This CDR3 spans 19 amino acids.

This chain links TRBV18 with TRBJ2-5; D is possibly TRBD1 (6 bases). Germline-derived CDR1 and CDR2 are KGHSH and LQKENI. The ends were cut back, 4 bases at V and 1 base at J, with 10 bases in the middle. The CDR3 is made up of 14 amino acids. The CDR3 here is CASSLRTAQETQYF. CDR3 DNA sequence: TGTGCCAGCTCACTCCGGACAGCCCAAGAGACCCAGTACTTC.

This chain joins TRBV15 and TRBJ1-1, with 7 bases that match TRBD1. Germline CDR1 LNHNV, CDR2 YYDKDF (reference sequence). The V gene end was trimmed by 5 bases and the J gene end by 5 bases; junction bases not matched to a gene: 5. The CDR3 is 13 amino acids. As DNA, the CDR3 is TGTGCCACCAGCGACAGGGTATGGACTGAAGCTTTCTTT. Translating gives CATSDRVWTEAFF. Based on the CDR3 plus reference TRBV15 and TRBJ1-1, the full variable domain is DAMVIQNPRYQVTQFGKPVTLSCSQTLNHNVMYWYQQKSSQAPKLLFHYYDKDFNNEADTPDNFQSRRPNTSFCFLDIRSPGLGDTAMYLCATSDRVWTEAFFGQGTRLTVV.

The rearrangement joins TRBV6-2 or TRBV6-3 to TRBJ2-7, with TRBD1 matching 8 bases. Germline trimming cut 4 bases from V and 4 bases from J; bases unmatched to any gene: 3. From germline, CDR1 is MNHEY and CDR2 SVGEGT. The CDR3 length is 13 residues. Written as DNA, the CDR3 is TGTGCCAGCAGTTTTGACAGGGGTTACGAGCAGTACTTC. This gives the protein CASSFDRGYEQYF.

The gene calls are TRBV4-1 and TRBJ1-4, with 9 bases identical to TRBD1. The CDR3 runs 15 residues. V lost 4 bases to trimming and J lost 4 bases; unmatched junction nucleotides: 4. The germline CDR1 and CDR2 sequences are MGHRA and YSYEKL. This CDR3 is CASSPRQGGNEKLFF. In DNA form, the CDR3 reads TGCGCCAGCAGCCCCCGACAGGGGGGTAATGAAAAACTGTTTTTT.

J is TRBJ2-7 and V is TRBV10-3; 9 positions agree with TRBD2. J lost 9 bases, V lost 6 bases, and 12 bases had no gene match. CDR1 ENHRY and CDR2 SYGVKD come from the germline V gene. The CDR3 length is 14 residues. This CDR3 reads CAISVAGVEELQYF. In nucleotides, the CDR3 is TGTGCCATCAGCGTAGCGGGAGTTGAAGAATTGCAGTACTTC.

This chain links TRBV30 with TRBJ2-1, with D possibly TRBD2 on 6 matching bases. There are 14 residues in the CDR3. The V end was cut by 2 bases, the J end by 10 bases, with 18 bases between. In germline, CDR1 is GTSNPN, CDR2 SVGIG (reference sequence). CDR3 in amino acids: CAWSPGLELGEQFF. The CDR3, as DNA: TGTGCCTGGAGTCCGGGACTCGAGCTTGGAGAGCAGTTCTTC.

This clone was seen a few times. The gene calls are TRBV11-3 and TRBJ1-2; 11 bases agree with TRBD1. V gave up 6 bases and J gave up 14 bases; unmatched junction bases: 14. CDR3 size: 14 residues. CDR1 is SGHNT and CDR2 is YENEEA in the germline V gene. CDR3 in amino acids: CASSYSKGQGAVTF. DNA of the CDR3: TGTGCCAGCAGTTATTCTAAAGGACAGGGGGCGGTTACCTTC.